The 3 T cell receptor beta chains below all came from one sample that was sequenced in a study of cytomegalovirus exposure and HLA in healthy donors. The PCR contained 60 Vbeta and 13 Jbeta primers. Profiling relied on immunoSEQ multiplex PCR, and the TCRdb table lists in-frame clones only, not all of them. The table shows under 100,000 clones, with roughly 78% occurring only once. What was sequenced was PBMCs. The receptors originated from a man under 40 in good health and CMV-seronegative.

This clone was observed a few times. In nucleotides, the CDR3 is TGTGCCAGCAGACTTTGGGCCTTGAACACTGAAGCTTTCTTT. Protein: CASRLWALNTEAFF. The chain has TRBV13 and TRBJ1-1; D is ambiguous. In germline, CDR1 is PRHDT, CDR2 FYEKMQ (reference sequence). CDR3 length: 14 residues. Between the trimmed V and J ends, which lost 6 bases and 0 bases, there was a span of 11 bases. Complete variable domain (other parts from reference TRBV13 and TRBJ1-1): AAGVIQSPRHLIKEKRETATLKCYPIPRHDTVYWYQQGPGQDPQFLISFYEKMQSDKGSIPDRFSAQQFSDYHSELNMSSLELGDSALYFCASRLWALNTEAFFGQGTRLTVV.

The chain couples TRBV6-1 to TRBJ1-4, with 9 bases that match TRBD1. The CDR3 consists of 14 residues. Per germline, CDR1 MNHNS and CDR2 SASEGT. With V trimmed by 5 bases and J by 5 bases, 3 bases remained unmatched. Written as DNA, the CDR3 is TGTGCCAGCAGTCGGGACAGGGCGAATGAAAAACTGTTTTTT. Protein sequence: CASSRDRANEKLFF.

The CDR3 region is CASSLRTSGGANYNEQFF. Here the CDR3 DNA reads TGCGCCAGCAGCTTACGGACTAGCGGGGGGGCCAACTACAATGAGCAGTTCTTC. The chain links TRBV4-3 to TRBJ2-1; TRBD2 matches 15 bases. Germline CDR1 and CDR2: LGHNA and YSLEER. The V gene end was trimmed by 5 bases and the J gene end by 3 bases; junction bases not matched to a gene: 8. The CDR3 sequence is 18 residues long.